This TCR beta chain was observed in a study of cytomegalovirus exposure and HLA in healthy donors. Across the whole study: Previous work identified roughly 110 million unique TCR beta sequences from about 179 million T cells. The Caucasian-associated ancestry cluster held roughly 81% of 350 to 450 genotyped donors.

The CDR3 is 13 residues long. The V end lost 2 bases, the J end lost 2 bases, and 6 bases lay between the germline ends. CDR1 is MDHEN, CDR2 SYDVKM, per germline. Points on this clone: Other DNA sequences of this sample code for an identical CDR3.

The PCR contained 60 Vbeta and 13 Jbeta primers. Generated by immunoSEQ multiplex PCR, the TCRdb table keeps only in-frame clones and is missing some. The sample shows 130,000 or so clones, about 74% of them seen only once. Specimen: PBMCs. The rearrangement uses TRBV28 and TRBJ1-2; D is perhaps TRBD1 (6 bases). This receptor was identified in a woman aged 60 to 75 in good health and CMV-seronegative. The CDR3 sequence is CASSLTGNYGYTF. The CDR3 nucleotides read TGTGCCAGCAGTTTAACAGGGAACTATGGCTACACCTTC.